This T cell receptor (beta chain) was sequenced for a study of cytomegalovirus exposure and HLA in healthy donors. With regard to this clone: Its antigen is unidentified. At one end the junction does not follow the germline gene, possibly because of a read error.

Germline V gene data show CDR1 as GTSNPN and CDR2 as SVGIG (reference sequence). The CDR3 runs 11 residues. The study's findings and limits: Across donors, sequencing depth was assumed by presence/absence analyses to be roughly uniform. Further analysis, carried out later, found HLA-associated TCR beta chains more clonally expanded than equally common other chains. Accurate HLA-A and HLA-B prediction from TCR beta sequences was reported for most subjects.

Vbeta (60) and Jbeta (13) primers were used in the PCR. Clones were sequenced by immunoSEQ multiplex PCR, and TCRdb holds only the in-frame ones, with some missing. This table holds 200,000 to 250,000 clones, almost 85% found once. This TCR was recovered from a woman in her thirties or forties in good health and CMV-seronegative. The chain uses TRBV30 and TRBJ1-2; possible D gene TRBD1, 6 bases. The sequencing input was PBMCs. The CDR3 sequence is CAWSTTGTGQF. CDR3 bases: TGTGCCTGGAGTACTACAGGGACCGGCCAATTC.